Sequencing of this T cell receptor beta chain was carried out in a study of spatial heterogeneity in lung cancer. Study at large: Fewer alpha-chain than beta-chain sequences were consistently detected. Study-wide results and limits: In blood, ubiquitous expanded tumor TCRs appeared more at resection than follow-up.

In regard to this clonotype: No antigen is known for it.

MiXCR, run by TCRdb on the 5' RACE reads, gives a single entry per CDR3 protein. The sample lists 90,000 to 95,000 distinct CDR3 sequences, about 12% occurring once. As for time point: sample taken at primary tumor resection. The donor population consisted of approximately 68 patients with untreated, early-stage non-small cell lung cancer. The sequenced material consisted of unsorted whole RNA from tumor, nontumor lung or frozen PBMC. This CDR3 has 15 amino acids. V lost 3 bases to trimming and J lost 0 bases, with 11 bases between them. Germline CDR1 reads SGHDT; CDR2 reads YYEEEE. This chain joins TRBV5-6 and TRBJ2-3; weak D call: TRBD1 (6 bases). This TCR came from a male donor with early-stage non-small cell lung cancer. The sequences come from PBMCs, collected at surgery. The CDR3 nucleotides are TGTGCCAGCAGCTCGCTCAGGGGAAGCACAGATACGCAGTATTTT. Translating gives CASSSLRGSTDTQYF.